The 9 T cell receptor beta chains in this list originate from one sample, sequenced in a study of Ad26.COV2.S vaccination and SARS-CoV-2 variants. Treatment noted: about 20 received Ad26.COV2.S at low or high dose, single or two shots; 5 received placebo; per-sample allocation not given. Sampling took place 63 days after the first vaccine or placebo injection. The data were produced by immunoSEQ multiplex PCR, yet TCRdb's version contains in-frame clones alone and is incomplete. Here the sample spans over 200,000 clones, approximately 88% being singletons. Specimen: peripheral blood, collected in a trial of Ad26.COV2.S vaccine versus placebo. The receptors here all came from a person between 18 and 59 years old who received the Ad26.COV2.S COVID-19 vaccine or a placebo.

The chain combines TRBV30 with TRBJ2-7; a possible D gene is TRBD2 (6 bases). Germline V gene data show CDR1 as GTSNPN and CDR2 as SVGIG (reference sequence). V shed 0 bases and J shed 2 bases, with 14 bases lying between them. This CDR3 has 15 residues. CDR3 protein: CAWSVRGLATYEQYF. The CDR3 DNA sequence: TGTGCCTGGAGTGTACGGGGGTTAGCTACCTACGAGCAGTACTTC. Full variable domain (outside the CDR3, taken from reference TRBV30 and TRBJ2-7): SQTIHQWPATLVQPVGSPLSLECTVEGTSNPNLYWYRQAAGRGLQLLFYSVGIGQISSEVPQNLSASRPQDRQFILSSKKLLLSDSGFYLCAWSVRGLATYEQYFGPGTRLTVT.

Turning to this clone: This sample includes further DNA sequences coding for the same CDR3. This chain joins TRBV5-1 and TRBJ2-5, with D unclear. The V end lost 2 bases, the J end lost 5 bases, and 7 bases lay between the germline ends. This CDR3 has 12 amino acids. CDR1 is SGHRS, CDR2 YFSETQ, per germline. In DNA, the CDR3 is TGCGCCAGCAGCTTAGAAGGGGAGACCCAGTACTTC. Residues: CASSLEGETQYF.

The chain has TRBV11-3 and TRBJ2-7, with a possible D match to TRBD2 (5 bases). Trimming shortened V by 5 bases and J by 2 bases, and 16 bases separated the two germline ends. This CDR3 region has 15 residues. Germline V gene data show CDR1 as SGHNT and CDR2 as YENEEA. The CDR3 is CASSQAWGDTYEQYF. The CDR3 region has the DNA TGTGCCAGCAGCCAAGCTTGGGGAGATACCTACGAGCAGTACTTC.

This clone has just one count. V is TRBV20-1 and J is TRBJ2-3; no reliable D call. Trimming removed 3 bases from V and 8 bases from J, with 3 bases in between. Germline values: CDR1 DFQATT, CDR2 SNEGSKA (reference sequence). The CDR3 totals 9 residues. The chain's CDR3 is CSASFTQYF. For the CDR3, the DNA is TGCAGTGCTAGCTTTACGCAGTATTTT.

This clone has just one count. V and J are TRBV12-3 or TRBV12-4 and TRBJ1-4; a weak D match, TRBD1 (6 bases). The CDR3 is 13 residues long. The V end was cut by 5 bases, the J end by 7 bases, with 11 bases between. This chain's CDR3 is CASSLRDTEKLFF. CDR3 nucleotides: TGTGCCAGCAGTCTAAGGGACACTGAAAAACTGTTTTTT.

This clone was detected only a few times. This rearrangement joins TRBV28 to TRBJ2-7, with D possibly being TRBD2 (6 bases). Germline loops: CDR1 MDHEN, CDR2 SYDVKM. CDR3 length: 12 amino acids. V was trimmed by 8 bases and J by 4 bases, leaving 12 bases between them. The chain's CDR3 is CASSRDSYEQYF. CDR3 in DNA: TGTGCCAGCTCCCGGGACTCGTACGAGCAGTACTTC.

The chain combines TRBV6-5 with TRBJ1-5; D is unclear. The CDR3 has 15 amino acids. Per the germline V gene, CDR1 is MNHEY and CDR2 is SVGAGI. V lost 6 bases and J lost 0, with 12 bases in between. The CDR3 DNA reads TGTGCCAGCAGACCCCGGGGTTATAGCAATCAGCCCCAGCATTTT. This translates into CASRPRGYSNQPQHF.

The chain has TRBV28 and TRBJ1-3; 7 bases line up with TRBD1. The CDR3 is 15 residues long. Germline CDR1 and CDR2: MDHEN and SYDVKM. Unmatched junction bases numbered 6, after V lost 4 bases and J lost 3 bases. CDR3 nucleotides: TGTGCCAGCAGTTCCTCCCGGGACAGTGGAAACACCATATATTTT. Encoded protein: CASSSSRDSGNTIYF. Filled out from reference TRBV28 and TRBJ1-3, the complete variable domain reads DVKVTQSSRYLVKRTGEKVFLECVQDMDHENMFWYRQDPGLGLRLIYFSYDVKMKEKGDIPEGYSVSREKKERFSLILESASTNQTSMYLCASSSSRDSGNTIYFGEGSWLTVV.

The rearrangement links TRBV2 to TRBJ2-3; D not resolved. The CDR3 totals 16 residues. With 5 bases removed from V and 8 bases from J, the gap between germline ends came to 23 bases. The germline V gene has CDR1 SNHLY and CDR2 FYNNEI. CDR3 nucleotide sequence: TGTGCCAGCAGTAGGTTCGGCAGCCGCTACGTAATTACGCAGTATTTT. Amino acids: CASSRFGSRYVITQYF.